The 9 T cell receptor beta chains reported below all come from one sample, sequenced in a study of blood T cell repertoires in COVID-19. Only in-frame clones appear in the TCRdb table, and some are missing; sequencing was by immunoSEQ multiplex PCR. The repertoire has approximately 190,000 clones, around 87% of them found once; the top ten carry around 24%. The source material was PBMCs or T cells enriched from blood (not recorded which). These receptors originate from a woman in her thirties or forties in a cohort exposed to, infected with or recovered from COVID-19 (not recorded which).

The chain recombines TRBV23-1 with TRBJ1-2; maybe TRBD1 (5 bases). TRBV23-1 is known as an ORF, though its function is uncertain. The CDR3 sequence is 14 residues long. The V end was cut by 2 bases, the J end by 4 bases, with 11 bases between. The CDR3 bases are TGCGCCAGCAGTCAAGCCCAGGGTTGCTATGGCTACACCTTC. It translates to CASSQAQGCYGYTF.

The rearrangement uses TRBV9 and TRBJ2-7; tentatively, D is TRBD1 (6 bases). V shed 4 bases and J shed 5 bases, with 19 bases lying between them. The V gene's germline CDR1 is SGDLS and CDR2 YYNGEE. This CDR3 has 15 amino acids. In nucleotides, the CDR3 is TGTGCCAGCAGCTTGGGGGCAGGGGCTCGTAACGAGCAGTACTTC. Translated: CASSLGAGARNEQYF.

The chain is built from TRBV13 and TRBJ2-1, with TRBD2 matching over 7 bases. The CDR3 extends over 15 amino acids. CDR1 and CDR2 (germline): PRHDT, FYEKMQ (reference sequence). V dropped 0 bases and J dropped 9; count of bases not matched to a gene: 8. The CDR3 DNA follows: TGTGCCAGCAGCTTAGGAGGCGGGAGCTCTTTTGAGCAGTTCTTC. This encodes CASSLGGGSSFEQFF.

This clone was observed a handful of times. The gene calls are TRBV13 and TRBJ1-3; a weak D match, TRBD1 (5 bases). The CDR3 is 14 residues long. Trimming cost V 5 bases and J 1 base, with 9 bases left between them. Germline V gene data show CDR1 as PRHDT and CDR2 as FYEKMQ (reference sequence). The chain's CDR3 is CASSPGTSGNTIYF. CDR3 bases: TGTGCCAGCAGCCCCGGGACTTCTGGAAACACCATATATTTT. The full variable domain, its missing parts supplied by reference TRBV13 and TRBJ1-3, is AAGVIQSPRHLIKEKRETATLKCYPIPRHDTVYWYQQGPGQDPQFLISFYEKMQSDKGSIPDRFSAQQFSDYHSELNMSSLELGDSALYFCASSPGTSGNTIYFGEGSWLTVV.

The chain has TRBV5-1 and TRBJ2-7, with D possibly matching TRBD2 (6 bases). The CDR3 is made up of 15 amino acids. V shed 3 bases and J shed 0 bases, with 13 bases lying between them. CDR1 is SGHRS, CDR2 YFSETQ, per germline. CDR3 DNA: TGCGCCAGCAGCTGGCGGGGTGGACCCTCCTACGAGCAGTACTTC. This translates into CASSWRGGPSYEQYF.

The chain uses TRBV27 and TRBJ2-3; a weak D match, TRBD1 (6 bases). Per germline, CDR1 MNHEY and CDR2 SMNVEV (reference sequence). V lost 3 bases and J 7 bases, leaving 17 bases between the germline ends. The CDR3 totals 15 residues. In DNA form, the CDR3 reads TGTGCCAGCAGTTTGAGGCTAGGGGGTACTTATACGCAGTATTTT. This encodes CASSLRLGGTYTQYF.

The chain employs TRBV4-2 and TRBJ2-7, with a possible D match to TRBD2 (6 bases). Trimming cost V 4 bases and J 2 bases, with 12 bases left between them. Looked up from germline, CDR1 is LGHNA and CDR2 is YNFKEQ. This CDR3 is built from 14 residues. CDR3 amino acids: CASSPRDSTYEQYF. The CDR3 DNA is TGTGCCAGCAGCCCCCGGGACTCGACCTACGAGCAGTACTTC.

V gene TRBV4-1 combines with J gene TRBJ1-1; no definite D call. The germline V and J ends were trimmed by 3 bases and 1 base, with 24 bases remaining between them. CDR3 length: 19 residues. CDR1 is MGHRA, CDR2 YSYEKL, per germline. CDR3 DNA sequence: TGCGCCAGCAGCCACCGAACCCGGGAGGTGGAGGACCCGAACACTGAAGCTTTCTTT. Translated: CASSHRTREVEDPNTEAFF.

The chain combines TRBV5-5 with TRBJ1-5; D not certain. The germline CDR1 and CDR2 sequences are SGHKS and YYEKEE (reference sequence). V was shortened by 4 bases and J by 3 bases, with 14 bases between the two germline ends. This CDR3 contains 15 residues. The CDR3 DNA sequence: TGTGCCAGCAGCCCGGGTCCCCCCCTCAATCAGCCCCAGCATTTT. Translated: CASSPGPPLNQPQHF.